This T cell receptor (beta chain) is from a study of blood T cell repertoires in COVID-19 (dated by TCRdb to 2018 to 2020). Describing the broader study: Collaborator samples came from the United States, Italy and Spain and covered acute and convalescent phases of COVID-19. The dataset comprised deeply sampled blood TCRbeta repertoires from subjects exposed to, actively infected with, or recovered from COVID-19. The samples were drawn from two sources: the first 160 participants of the ongoing ImmuneRACE study, and some 1,300 subjects contributed by 6 global collaborators. The prospective study material was composed of cDNA or gDNA derived from T cells, B-cell-depleted T cells, or PBMCs. A freely available public database, intended as a resource for researchers studying the immune response to SARS-CoV-2, is where the repertoires were released. Sample metadata almost always included a de-identified subject ID, COVID-19 status, age in years and sex. HLA class I and class II types, where available, came from metadata supplied by the sample provider rather than from assay-based typing.

What the study reported, not specific to this receptor: The amount of clinical and demographic metadata varied by source and participant and was provided uncurated.

One collaborating source in Seattle enrolled patients during active infection and followed them longitudinally through the course of disease. The collaborating institutions used their own protocols to collect whole blood in K2EDTA tubes. For TCRbeta analysis, collaborators shipped samples as frozen whole blood, isolated PBMCs, or DNA extracted from either of those sample types. From its cysteine to its phenylalanine, the CDR3 spans 15 amino acids. The retained sequence is limited to the CDR3, 45 bases, with the frame set at the first base. CDR1 and CDR2, per the germline V gene (reference sequence), are LNHDA and SQIVND. Unmatched junction bases come to 6, with V trimmed by 3 bases and J by 1 base. TCRbeta CDR3 regions were amplified from genomic DNA by means of the immunoSEQ Assay, a bias-controlled multiplex PCR. Regarding the original processing steps: The number of nucleated cells in each sample was estimated by amplification of reference gene primers within the assay. To quantify the absolute abundance of each unique TCRbeta CDR3 rearrangement, sequence reads were collapsed and filtered. For each sample, productive Simpson clonality was calculated by taking the square root of Simpson's diversity index across productive rearrangements. TCRdb holds this immuneACCESS table with in-frame rearrangements only. Some clones are missing; in checked studies, unresolved V genes explain under half, and the rest has no known cause. The DNA was the basis for D and trimming; V, J and clone size are from that table. This sample is represented by approximately 200,000 clones; approximately 78% of them were singletons. The ten largest clones represent approximately 10% of the sample.

Comment on this clone: Its antigen remains undetermined. Per-base quality was not reported, and no clone a single base away is much larger than it.

Rearrangement joined TRBV19 to TRBJ2-7; the junction holds 7 bases that match TRBD1. The sequence was obtained from a woman of 80 years or more with COVID-19, enrolled during active disease. Sequencing was carried out using peripheral blood. In nucleotide form, the sequence is TGTGCCAGTAGTATTCGGGCAGGGGGTTCCTACGAGCAGTACTTC. It specifies CASSIRAGGSYEQYF.